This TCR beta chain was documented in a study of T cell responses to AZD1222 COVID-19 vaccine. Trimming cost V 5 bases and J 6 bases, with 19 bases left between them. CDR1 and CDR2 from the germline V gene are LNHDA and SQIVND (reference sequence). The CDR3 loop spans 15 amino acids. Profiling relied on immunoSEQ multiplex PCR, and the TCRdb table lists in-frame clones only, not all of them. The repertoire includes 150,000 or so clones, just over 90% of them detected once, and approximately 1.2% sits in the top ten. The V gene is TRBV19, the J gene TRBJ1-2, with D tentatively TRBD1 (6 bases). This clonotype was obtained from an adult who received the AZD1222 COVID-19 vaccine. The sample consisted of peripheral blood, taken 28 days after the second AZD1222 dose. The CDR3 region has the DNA TGTGCCAGTAGTCCCTGGACAGCCTTCTTGGATGGCTACACCTTC. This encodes CASSPWTAFLDGYTF.